A single sample gave rise to the 5 T cell receptor beta chains below, sequenced in a study of blood T cell repertoires in COVID-19. Profiled with immunoSEQ multiplex PCR; TCRdb holds only in-frame clones, not every one. The table records 300,000 to 400,000 clones, around 87% of them present only once. Sequencing input: PBMCs or T cells enriched from blood (not recorded which). Receptors originate from a woman younger than 45 with acute COVID-19.

The rearrangement uses TRBV4-1 and TRBJ2-1; 9 positions match TRBD2. Germline V gene sequence: CDR1 MGHRA, CDR2 YSYEKL. J lost 10 bases, V lost 3 bases, and 13 bases had no gene match. This CDR3 comprises 16 residues. The CDR3 reads CASSHPGTSSIGEQFF. The CDR3 DNA reads TGCGCCAGCAGCCATCCCGGGACTAGCTCAATTGGCGAGCAGTTCTTC.

This chain links TRBV6-6 with TRBJ2-3, with a tentative D call TRBD1 (5 bases). The CDR3 is made up of 14 amino acids. Germline V CDR1 and CDR2: MNHNY, SVGAGI (reference sequence). V lost 6 bases to trimming and J lost 4 bases, with 14 bases between them. CDR3 sequence: CASSPGGAADTQYF. CDR3 DNA: TGTGCCAGCAGCCCAGGTGGGGCGGCAGATACGCAGTATTTT.

A few counts support this clone. The J gene is TRBJ2-2, the V gene TRBV5-1; the D gene is possibly TRBD1 (5 bases). V was cut by 2 bases and J by 0 bases, with 8 bases left in between. The CDR3 is made up of 15 amino acids. Germline-derived CDR1 and CDR2 are SGHRS and YFSETQ. The CDR3 nucleotides are TGCGCCAGCAGCTTCCGGACACCGAACACCGGGGAGCTGTTTTTT. This sequence encodes CASSFRTPNTGELFF.

This chain links TRBV2 with TRBJ2-7; 7 positions agree with TRBD2. V lost 1 base, J lost 2 bases, and 5 bases stayed unmatched. CDR1 and CDR2 from the germline V gene are SNHLY and FYNNEI. The CDR3 consists of 15 residues. CDR3 sequence: CASSEEGGGPYEQYF. The CDR3 nucleotides read TGTGCCAGCAGTGAAGAAGGCGGGGGACCCTACGAGCAGTACTTC.

The J gene is TRBJ2-7, the V gene TRBV5-1, with 8 bases matching TRBD1. The germline V gene has CDR1 SGHRS and CDR2 YFSETQ. The CDR3 spans 14 residues. V dropped 4 bases and J dropped 0; count of bases not matched to a gene: 3. The CDR3 sequence: CASSNGQGSYEQYF. The DNA for the CDR3 is TGCGCCAGCAGCAACGGACAGGGCTCCTACGAGCAGTACTTC.